The next 11 T cell receptor beta chains were all read from a single sample in a study of memory CD4+ T cells and cytomegalovirus serostatus. Single viable CD3+CD4+CD8-CD45RO+ cells were sorted as the memory CD4+ T cells. The protocol was immunoSEQ multiplex PCR, while the TCRdb copy is restricted to in-frame clones and leaves out a portion. The sample has 70,000 to 90,000 clones, 75% to 85% seen once. The sample consisted of memory CD4+ T cells from blood. Every receptor here comes from an adult in good health and CMV-seropositive.

The chain joins TRBV5-1 to TRBJ1-1; a weak D match, TRBD1 (6 bases). Germline V lookup: CDR1 SGHRS, CDR2 YFSETQ. V gave up 1 base and J gave up 5 bases, with 9 bases separating them. The CDR3 consists of 13 residues. The CDR3 DNA sequence: TGCGCCAGCAGCTTGAGGGGGGGTACTGAAGCTTTCTTT. Translated: CASSLRGGTEAFF.

DNA of the CDR3: TGTGCCAGCAGCTGGGGACTAGTATCTTCTGGTGAGCAGTACTTC. Translating it yields CASSWGLVSSGEQYF. The V call is TRBV5-5, the J call TRBJ2-7; TRBD2 aligns across 8 bases. CDR3 length equals 15 residues. Germline trimming cut 3 bases from V and 7 bases from J; bases unmatched to any gene: 12. Looked up from germline, CDR1 is SGHKS and CDR2 is YYEKEE (reference sequence). Complete variable domain (other parts from reference TRBV5-5 and TRBJ2-7): DAGVTQSPTHLIKTRGQQVTLRCSPISGHKSVSWYQQVLGQGPQFIFQYYEKEERGRGNFPDRFSARQFPNYSSELNVNALLLGDSALYLCASSWGLVSSGEQYFGPGTRLTVT.

This sequence joins TRBV20-1 and TRBJ1-1, with unresolved D. This CDR3 spans 11 amino acids. CDR1 and CDR2 from the germline V gene are DFQATT and SNEGSKA (reference sequence). V shed 6 bases and J shed 1 base, with 6 bases lying between them. The CDR3 DNA follows: TGCAGTGCAAATGAGAACACTGAAGCTTTCTTT. The encoded protein is CSANENTEAFF.

This clone is a singleton in its sample. This chain connects TRBV6-1 to TRBJ1-1; D ambiguous. Germline CDR1 MNHNS, CDR2 SASEGT. CDR3 size: 15 residues. The V end lost 2 bases, the J end lost 3 bases, and 13 bases lay between the germline ends. The chain's CDR3 is CASSERIGGHTEAFF. The CDR3 nucleotides read TGTGCCAGCAGTGAAAGGATCGGCGGCCACACTGAAGCTTTCTTT.

This sequence joins TRBV27 and TRBJ2-2, with D uncertain. The CDR3 contains 20 residues. The germline V and J ends were trimmed by 4 bases and 2 bases, with 26 bases remaining between them. The V gene's germline CDR1 is MNHEY and CDR2 SMNVEV (reference sequence). The CDR3 reads CASSSTRAKRSWDNTGELFF. The CDR3, as DNA: TGTGCCAGCAGTTCCACCCGTGCGAAGAGATCTTGGGATAACACCGGGGAGCTGTTTTTT.

CDR3 region: CASSPGTVSNTEAFF. CDR3 sequence (DNA): TGCGCCAGCAGCCCTGGGACAGTATCGAACACTGAAGCTTTCTTT. V usage is TRBV5-1 and J usage is TRBJ1-1, with 7 bases identical to TRBD1. The CDR3 runs 15 residues. The germline CDR1 and CDR2 sequences are SGHRS and YFSETQ. Trimming at V came to 4 bases and at J to 1 base, leaving 7 bases not matched to a gene.

The rearrangement joins TRBV11-2 to TRBJ1-2; D unresolved. V lost 8 bases, J lost 4 bases, and 11 bases lay in between. This CDR3 region has 12 residues. The germline V gene encodes CDR1 SGHAT and CDR2 FQNNGV. CDR3 DNA sequence: TGTGCCAGCGGGCCAGGTGGCTATGGCTACACCTTC. Translated: CASGPGGYGYTF.

The J gene is TRBJ2-3, the V gene TRBV4-1; 7 positions agree with TRBD2. Germline V CDR1 and CDR2: MGHRA, YSYEKL. J was trimmed by 2 bases and V by 0 bases; bases with no gene match: 8. This CDR3 is built from 17 residues. The CDR3: CASSQDPPAGLTDTQYF. The CDR3 DNA sequence: TGCGCCAGCAGCCAAGATCCCCCAGCGGGGCTCACAGATACGCAGTATTTT.

V is TRBV11-2 and J is TRBJ1-1; D unresolved. This CDR3 has 15 residues. The germline V gene has CDR1 SGHAT and CDR2 FQNNGV. The V gene lost 3 bases and the J gene lost 1 base, with 12 bases spanning the gap. CDR3 in DNA: TGTGCCAGCAGCTTCTCTCATGGGAGGAACACTGAAGCTTTCTTT. It encodes CASSFSHGRNTEAFF.

The chain is built from TRBV18 and TRBJ1-6; D remains ambiguous. Trimming took 2 bases from V and 7 from J, leaving 12 bases between them. CDR1 is KGHSH and CDR2 is LQKENI in the germline V gene. This CDR3 has 15 residues. CDR3 bases: TGTGCCAGCTCACCATTCACTACAGAAAATTCACCCCTCCACTTT. Protein: CASSPFTTENSPLHF.

This chain connects TRBV28 to TRBJ1-5; maybe TRBD1 (5 bases). Trimming shortened V by 3 bases and J by 2 bases, and 11 bases separated the two germline ends. Germline values: CDR1 MDHEN, CDR2 SYDVKM. The CDR3 loop spans 15 amino acids. CDR3 residues: CASSFSGGGNQPQHF. The CDR3 coding sequence is TGTGCCAGCAGTTTCTCAGGAGGGGGCAATCAGCCCCAGCATTTT.